Listed below are T cell receptor beta chains from one sample, sequenced in a study of CD8+ T cells in alopecia areata. Repertoires were generated with immunoSEQ multiplex PCR, while TCRdb's copy carries only in-frame clones and drops some. The sample holds more than 90,000 clones, 50% to 75% seen once. The source material was CD8+ T cells sorted from blood, sampled at week 4, from a patient treated with tofacitinib. These receptors all come from a human donor with alopecia areata. CDR3s include the opening cysteine and the closing phenylalanine or tryptophan.

J,length,V,CDR3
TRBJ1-2,13,TRBV14,CASSQAGTYGYTF
TRBJ2-7,14,TRBV14,CASSQLESIHEQYF
TRBJ1-2,14,TRBV6-5,CASRPRTGSYGYTF
TRBJ2-7,13,TRBV11-2,CASSSGTTYEQYF
TRBJ1-1,13,TRBV7-8,CASSPGRGAEAFF
TRBJ2-7,15,TRBV7-9,CASSLVGQGSYEQYF
TRBJ2-6,15,TRBV6-5,CASSSGASGANVLTF
TRBJ2-1,15,TRBV5-1,CASSYPGPHYNEQFF
TRBJ2-1,14,TRBV5-1,CASSQWEGPNEQFF
TRBJ2-1,12,TRBV5-6,CASSPTGNEQFF
TRBJ2-1,16,TRBV5-1,CASYKGDRGSYNEQFF
TRBJ2-5,15,TRBV7-9,CASNPRGGGVETQYF
TRBJ2-3,15,TRBV27,CASSLAASSTDTQYF
TRBJ1-4,17,TRBV7-9,CASSHPGQGPRGEKLFF